This entry describes one T cell receptor (beta chain). The data belong to a study of blood T cell repertoires in COVID-19. As for the study in general: Acute and convalescent COVID-19 specimens originated in the United States, Italy and Spain. The analysed material was cDNA or gDNA that came from T cells, B-cell-depleted T cells, or PBMCs.

Profiled with immunoSEQ multiplex PCR; TCRdb holds only in-frame clones, not every one. Of over 200,000 clones listed, around 79% are singletons. Trimming removed 1 base from V and 0 bases from J, with 16 bases in between. Germline V lookup: CDR1 SGHVS, CDR2 FNYEAQ. The CDR3 is made up of 18 amino acids. The source of this sequence is a woman aged 80 or over with acute or convalescent COVID-19. V gene TRBV7-6 combines with J gene TRBJ1-3; no definite D call. The sequencing input was peripheral blood. The CDR3 DNA follows: TGTGCCAGCAGCTTAGTCCCGCCGACTCAGAGCTCTGGAAACACCATATATTTT. It translates to CASSLVPPTQSSGNTIYF.